The 8 T cell receptor beta chains given below trace back to one sample, sequenced in a study of Graves' ophthalmopathy and Graves' hyperthyroidism. RNA transcripts served as template for amplifying TCR beta CDR3 sequences. RT-PCR was first run with HTBI primers, then multiplex PCR in a second round. TCRdb reanalysed the multiplex PCR reads using MiXCR and keeps one entry per CDR3 protein. In the table there are about 400,000 distinct CDR3 sequences, about 21% of which are singletons. The specimen sequenced was peripheral blood. The receptors shown here come from a woman between 18 and 30 years old with stable Graves' hyperthyroidism.

This clonotype was detected ten times or more. V gene TRBV20-1 combines with J gene TRBJ2-7; D possibly corresponds to TRBD2 (7 bases). Germline CDR1 and CDR2: DFQATT and SNEGSKA (reference sequence). Trimming shortened V by 4 bases and J by 6 bases, and 10 bases separated the two germline ends. CDR3 length: 11 residues. The CDR3 spells CSANREGEQYF. DNA of the CDR3: TGCAGTGCTAACAGGGAGGGCGAGCAGTACTTC.

Notes on this clonotype: A read error may be the cause here, since a much bigger clone is one base away. CDR3 in amino acids: CASSFGGQSPLHF. CDR3 DNA: TGTGCCAGCAGCTTCGGGGGACAGTCACCCCTCCACTTT. The gene calls are TRBV27 and TRBJ1-6, with TRBD1 matching 7 bases. Losses at the gene ends were 6 bases for V and 10 bases for J; bases not matched to a gene: 6. Germline V gene lookup returns CDR1 MNHEY and CDR2 SMNVEV (reference sequence). This CDR3 is built from 13 residues.

Concerning this clonotype: This may be a read error: a much more frequent sequence differs by one nucleotide. Likely a read error: the CDR3 ends without its conserved phenylalanine or tryptophan. The V and J genes are TRBV12-3 or TRBV12-4 and TRBJ1-1; D is undetermined. The CDR3 has 14 amino acids. V was pared by 3 bases and J by 2 bases, with 10 bases between. This CDR3 reads CASSFGLRNTEAFL. As DNA, the CDR3 is TGTGCCAGCAGTTTTGGTCTCCGAAACACTGAAGCTTTCCTT.

The V and J genes are TRBV7-8 and TRBJ2-4; tentative D call: TRBD2 (6 bases). Germline CDR1 and CDR2: SGHVS and FQNEAQ. This CDR3 is 15 amino acids long. Trimming removed 4 bases from V and 3 bases from J, with 13 bases in between. The CDR3 DNA sequence: TGTGCCAGCAGCTCTCCCCGGGAGTTCAAAAACATTCAGTACTTC. It specifies CASSSPREFKNIQYF.

The table lists this clonotype with many counts. This chain uses TRBV27 with TRBJ2-5; D might be TRBD1 or TRBD2, each matching 5 bases. Per the germline V gene, CDR1 is MNHEY and CDR2 is SMNVEV (reference sequence). This CDR3 has 14 residues. Trimming left V 7 bases short and J 5 bases short, with 17 bases between. CDR3 in amino acids: CASKPWGNIETQYF. The CDR3 coding sequence is TGTGCCAGCAAACCCTGGGGGAATATCGAGACCCAGTACTTC.

This clonotype was recorded at least ten times. V is TRBV6-1 and J is TRBJ2-2; 8 bases line up with TRBD1. The V and J ends lost 6 bases and 7 bases, in that order; junction bases with no gene match: 7. CDR1 and CDR2 (germline): MNHNS, SASEGT. The CDR3 runs to 14 residues. The chain's CDR3 is CASRPQGAGGELFF. The CDR3 bases are TGTGCCAGCAGACCCCAGGGGGCAGGCGGGGAGCTGTTTTTT.

This clonotype was seen repeatedly, ten times or more. The chain has TRBV19 and TRBJ1-1; perhaps TRBD1 as D (6 bases). The germline CDR1 and CDR2 sequences are LNHDA and SQIVND (reference sequence). CDR3 length: 12 amino acids. Trimming cost V 7 bases and J 4 bases, with 10 bases left between them. DNA for the CDR3: TGTGCCAGTACCTTCAGGGGCACTGAAGCTTTCTTT. Translation: CASTFRGTEAFF.

This clonotype appeared many times. The V gene is TRBV6-5, the J gene TRBJ2-2; TRBD2 aligns across 11 bases. The CDR3 runs to 14 residues. Germline values: CDR1 MNHEY, CDR2 SVGAGI. V was pared by 7 bases and J by 5 bases, with 3 bases of the junction left unmatched. This CDR3 is CASKLAGETGELFF. As DNA, the CDR3 is TGTGCCAGCAAACTAGCGGGGGAGACCGGGGAGCTGTTTTTT.